This T cell receptor (beta chain) is from a study of cytomegalovirus exposure and HLA in healthy donors. General study results and limits: In vitro experiments confirmed that three CMV-associated chains were specific for CMV antigens.

Details on this clone: No antigen is known for it.

Between the trimmed V and J ends, which lost 3 bases and 5 bases, there was a span of 11 bases. The CDR3 is 14 residues long. The germline V gene has CDR1 SGHNT and CDR2 YYREEE (reference sequence). Here immunoSEQ multiplex PCR was the method, and the copy in TCRdb shows in-frame clones only, minus some. Of about 240,000 clones detected, around 86% appear once; the ten largest clones hold around 1.2%. The sequencing input was PBMCs. The chain uses TRBV5-4 and TRBJ2-2; D is perhaps TRBD2 (6 bases). This receptor was identified in a woman in her twenties or thirties in good health and CMV-seropositive. CDR3 amino acids: CASSWEEETGELFF. CDR3 bases: TGTGCCAGCAGCTGGGAGGAGGAAACCGGGGAGCTGTTTTTT.